The subject of this entry is one TCR beta chain. Its antigen is as yet unknown. This sample was taken from a study of T cells in localized non-small cell lung cancer. Regarding the study as a whole: Measurement of T cell clonality placed uninvolved adjacent lung highest, above the level in tumor. An association was observed between higher blood T cell density and longer overall survival.

Using immunoSEQ multiplex PCR, the repertoire was profiled, and TCRdb retains in-frame clones only, with some absent. This table holds more than 45,000 clones, 70% to 85% found once. The CDR3 covers 13 residues. Germline lookup yields CDR1 ENHRY and CDR2 SYGVKD. J lost 5 bases, V lost 4 bases, and 1 base had no gene match. The source of this sequence is a man between 40 and 75 years old with stage I squamous cell lung carcinoma. The V gene is TRBV10-3, the J gene TRBJ1-1, with 10 bases matching TRBD1. The material was peripheral blood, obtained before any cancer treatment. Here the CDR3 reads CAISGGQGTEAFF. The CDR3 DNA sequence: TGTGCCATCAGTGGGGGACAGGGGACTGAAGCTTTCTTT.